This T cell receptor (beta chain) was identified in a study of blood T cell repertoires in COVID-19. Study information: Researchers got acute and convalescent COVID-19 samples from the United States, Italy and Spain.

This table comes from immunoSEQ multiplex PCR, and its TCRdb copy is limited to in-frame clones, with some not included. In the table there are 300,000 to 400,000 clones, roughly 85% of which are singletons. Germline assignment: CDR1 SGHTA and CDR2 FQGTGA. The CDR3 sequence is 15 residues long. V was shortened by 1 base and J by 2 bases, with 12 bases between the two germline ends. Those who participated ranged in age from roughly 18 to 100 years and resided in under 25 US areas. Cohort placement rested on clinical history that participants reported themselves. The sample consisted of PBMCs or T cells enriched from blood (not recorded which). The sequence derives from a woman in her 40s with acute COVID-19. This chain uses TRBV7-3 with TRBJ2-7; tentatively, D is TRBD2 (5 bases). The CDR3 sequence is CASSLNGGPTYEQYF. CDR3 DNA: TGTGCCAGCAGCTTAAACGGAGGACCTACCTACGAGCAGTACTTC.